This T cell receptor beta chain is from a study of blood T cell repertoires in COVID-19. The wider study: The origin of the acute and convalescent COVID-19 samples was the United States, Italy and Spain.

Ages ranged from about 18 to 100 years, with residence in around 24 US areas. Cohort assignment relied on participant-reported clinical history. As handled by the study authors: Nucleated cell counts were estimated from reference gene primer amplification. Profiled with immunoSEQ multiplex PCR; TCRdb holds only in-frame clones, not every one. Clone size and the V and J calls come from that table; the DNA yielded D and trimming. The sample records 350,000 to 550,000 clones, 80% to 90% being singletons. CDR3 size: 16 residues. Germline assignment: CDR1 LGHDT and CDR2 YNNKEL (reference sequence). J gave up 3 bases and V 0 bases, and 5 bases lay outside the gene matches.

The sequencing sample was made of PBMCs or T cells enriched from blood (not recorded which). The TCR originated in a man aged 30-40 years who had recovered from COVID-19. The chain joins TRBV3-1 (or the pseudogene TRBV3-2) to TRBJ2-4; 7 bases are a match to TRBD1. The CDR3 DNA is TGTGCCAGCAGCCAAGATAGCGACAGGGTCAAAAACATTCAGTACTTC. As protein: CASSQDSDRVKNIQYF.